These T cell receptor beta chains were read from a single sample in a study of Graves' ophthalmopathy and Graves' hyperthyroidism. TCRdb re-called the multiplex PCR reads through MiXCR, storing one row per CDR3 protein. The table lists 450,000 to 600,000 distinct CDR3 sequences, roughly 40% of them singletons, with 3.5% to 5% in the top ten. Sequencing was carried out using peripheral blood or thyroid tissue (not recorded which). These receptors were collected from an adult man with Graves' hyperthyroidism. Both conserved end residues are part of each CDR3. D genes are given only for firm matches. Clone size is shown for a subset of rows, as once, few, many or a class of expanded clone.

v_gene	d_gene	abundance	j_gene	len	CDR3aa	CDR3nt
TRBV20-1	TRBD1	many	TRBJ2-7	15	CSFSYTGTGSYEQYF	TGCAGTTTTTCCTATACCGGGACAGGCTCCTACGAGCAGTACTTC
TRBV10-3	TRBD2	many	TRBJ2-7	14	CAISEGTSAYEQYF	TGTGCCATCAGTGAAGGGACTAGCGCCTACGAGCAGTACTTC
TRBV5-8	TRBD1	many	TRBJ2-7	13	CASSFGQGEEQYF	TGTGCCAGCAGCTTTGGCCAGGGGGAAGAGCAGTACTTC
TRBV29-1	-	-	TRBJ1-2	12	CSVGTDNYGYTF	TGCAGCGTGGGTACAGATAACTATGGCTACACCTTC
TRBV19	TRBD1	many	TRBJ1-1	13	CASSIAGGTEAFF	TGTGCCAGTAGTATCGCAGGGGGCACTGAAGCTTTCTTT
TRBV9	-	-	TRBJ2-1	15	CASSLTGGGIDEQFF	TGTGCCAGCAGCTTAACCGGGGGAGGCATCGATGAGCAGTTCTTC
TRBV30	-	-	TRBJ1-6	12	CASDRTNSPLHF	TGTGCCTCGGACAGAACAAATTCACCCCTCCACTTT
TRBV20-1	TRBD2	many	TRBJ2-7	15	CSARDVSGAYYEQYF	TGCAGTGCTAGAGATGTCAGCGGGGCATATTACGAGCAGTACTTC
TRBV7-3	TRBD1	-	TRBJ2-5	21	CASSARRTGGSGTGLEETQYF	TGCGCCAGCAGTGCCCGACGGACAGGGGGCTCAGGCACCGGGCTCGAGGAGACCCAGTACTTC
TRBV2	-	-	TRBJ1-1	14	CASSDRGRWTEAFF	TGTGCCAGCAGTGACCGGGGGCGGTGGACTGAAGCTTTCTTT
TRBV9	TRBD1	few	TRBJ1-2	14	CASSGRQGIYGYTF	TGTGCCAGCAGCGGAAGACAGGGGATCTATGGCTACACCTTC
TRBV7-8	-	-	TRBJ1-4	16	CASSPWPDRWGEKLFF	TGTGCCAGCAGCCCCTGGCCAGACCGGTGGGGTGAAAAACTGTTTTTT
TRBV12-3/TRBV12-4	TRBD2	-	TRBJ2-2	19	CASSSRTSETRANTGELFF	TGTGCCAGCAGTTCGCGGACTAGCGAGACACGGGCGAACACCGGGGAGCTGTTTTTT
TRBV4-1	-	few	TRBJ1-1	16	CASSQVVDKRVTEAFF	TGCGCCAGCAGCCAAGTGGTCGATAAGAGGGTCACTGAAGCTTTCTTT
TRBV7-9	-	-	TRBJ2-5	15	CASSLVPARAETQYF	TGTGCCAGCAGCTTAGTGCCAGCGCGGGCAGAGACCCAGTACTTC
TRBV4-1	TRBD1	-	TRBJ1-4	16	CASSQDQGGTNEKLFF	TGCGCCAGCAGCCAAGATCAAGGGGGCACAAATGAAAAACTGTTTTTT
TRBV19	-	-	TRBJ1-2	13	CASTQAPNYGYTF	TGTGCCAGCACCCAGGCCCCTAACTATGGCTACACCTTC
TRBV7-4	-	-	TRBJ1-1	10	CASSELAGFF	TGTGCCAGCAGCGAACTAGCGGGTTTCTTT
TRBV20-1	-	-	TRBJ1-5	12	CSASLGEQTQHF	TGCAGTGCTAGTCTGGGGGAGCAGACCCAGCATTTT
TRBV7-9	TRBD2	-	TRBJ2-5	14	CASSSVGLASTQYF	TGTGCCAGCAGCTCCGTGGGACTAGCGTCGACCCAGTACTTC
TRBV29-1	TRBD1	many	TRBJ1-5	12	CSVGQAVGPQHF	TGCAGCGTGGGACAGGCCGTCGGGCCCCAGCATTTT
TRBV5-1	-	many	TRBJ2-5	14	CASSIPGGQETQYF	TGCGCCAGCAGCATCCCGGGCGGCCAAGAGACCCAGTACTTC
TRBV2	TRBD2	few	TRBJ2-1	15	CASRAGTSVYNEQFF	TGTGCCAGCAGGGCCGGGACTAGCGTTTACAATGAGCAGTTCTTC
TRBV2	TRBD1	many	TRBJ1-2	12	CASYDRDDGYTF	TGTGCCAGCTATGACAGGGACGATGGCTACACCTTC
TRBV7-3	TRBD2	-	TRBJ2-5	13	CASSPSGMETQYF	TGTGCCAGCAGTCCTAGCGGGATGGAGACCCAGTACTTC
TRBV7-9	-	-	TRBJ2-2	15	CASSTREDTPGQLFF	TGTGCCAGCAGCACCCGGGAAGATACACCGGGGCAGCTGTTTTTT
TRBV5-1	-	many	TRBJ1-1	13	CASIEGTNTEAFF	TGCGCCAGCATCGAGGGGACCAACACTGAAGCTTTCTTT
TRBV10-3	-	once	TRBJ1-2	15	CAISVRTDENYGYTF	TGTGCCATCAGCGTACGGACAGACGAAAACTATGGCTACACCTTC
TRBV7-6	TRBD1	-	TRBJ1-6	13	CASRQGAGSPLHF	TGTGCCAGCAGACAGGGGGCTGGATCACCCCTCCACTTT
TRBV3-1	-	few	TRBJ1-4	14	CASSQTTGTSQKVF	TGTGCCAGCAGCCAAACAACCGGGACGTCCCAAAAGGTTTTT
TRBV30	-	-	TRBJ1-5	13	CAWSSLRAQPQHF	TGTGCCTGGAGTTCCTTGAGGGCTCAGCCCCAGCATTTT
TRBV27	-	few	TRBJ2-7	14	CASSLSPQTSEQYF	TGTGCCAGCAGTTTATCCCCGCAGACTTCCGAGCAGTACTTC
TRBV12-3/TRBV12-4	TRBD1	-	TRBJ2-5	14	CASSKRQGAETQYF	TGTGCCAGCAGCAAACGACAGGGGGCAGAGACCCAGTACTTC
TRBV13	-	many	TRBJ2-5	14	CASSYRANLGTQYF	TGTGCCAGCAGCTACCGGGCCAATTTGGGGACCCAGTACTTC
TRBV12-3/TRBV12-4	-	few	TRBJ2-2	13	CASSPTGTGELFF	TGTGCCAGCAGTCCCACAGGGACCGGGGAGCTGTTTTTT
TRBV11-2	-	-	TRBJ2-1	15	CASSSIAGRYNEQFF	TGTGCCAGCAGCTCCATTGCGGGAAGGTACAATGAGCAGTTCTTC
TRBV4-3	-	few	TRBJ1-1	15	CASSQTFQMNTEAFF	TGCGCCAGCAGCCAAACTTTCCAGATGAACACTGAAGCTTTCTTT
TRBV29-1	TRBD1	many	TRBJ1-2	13	CSVEPRGGNGYTF	TGCAGCGTTGAACCCAGAGGGGGCAACGGCTACACCTTC
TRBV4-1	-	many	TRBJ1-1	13	CASSSAPNTEAFF	TGCGCCAGCAGCTCGGCCCCGAACACTGAAGCTTTCTTT
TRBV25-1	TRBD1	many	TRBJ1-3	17	CASSELRTGASGNTIYF	TGTGCCAGCAGTGAACTCCGGACAGGGGCGTCTGGAAACACCATATATTTT
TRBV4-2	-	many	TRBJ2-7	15	CASSQVAASSYEQYF	TGTGCCAGCAGCCAAGTGGCGGCCAGCTCCTACGAGCAGTACTTC
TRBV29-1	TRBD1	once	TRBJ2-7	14	CSVDSGTGSYEQYF	TGCAGCGTGGATTCCGGGACAGGGTCGTACGAGCAGTACTTC
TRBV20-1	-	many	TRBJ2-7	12	CSAAPDTYEQYF	TGCAGTGCGGCTCCGGACACCTACGAGCAGTACTTC
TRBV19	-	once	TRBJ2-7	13	CASSIPGGYEQYF	TGTGCCAGTAGTATTCCTGGGGGCTACGAGCAGTACTTC
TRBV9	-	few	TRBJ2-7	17	CASSVSTGPSNLLEQYF	TGTGCCAGCAGCGTCTCTACCGGGCCGTCGAATCTCCTCGAGCAGTACTTC
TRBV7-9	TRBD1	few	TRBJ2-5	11	CASSGRDRCFF	TGTGCCAGCAGTGGCCGGGACAGGTGTTTCTTC
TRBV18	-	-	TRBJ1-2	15	CASSPPVAVLSGYTF	TGTGCCAGCTCACCACCGGTGGCAGTTTTATCTGGCTACACCTTC
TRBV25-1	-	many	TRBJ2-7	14	CASTPSTETGEQYF	TGTGCCAGCACCCCCTCAACAGAAACTGGGGAGCAGTACTTC
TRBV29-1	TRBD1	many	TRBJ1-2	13	CSVGQGAHYGYTF	TGCAGCGTCGGACAGGGGGCCCACTATGGCTACACCTTC
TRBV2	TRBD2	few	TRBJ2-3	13	CATGTSATDTQYF	TGTGCCACCGGGACTAGCGCCACAGATACGCAGTATTTT
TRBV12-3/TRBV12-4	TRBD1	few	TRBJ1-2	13	CASSWDRWASYTF	TGTGCCAGCAGCTGGGACAGGTGGGCGAGCTACACCTTC
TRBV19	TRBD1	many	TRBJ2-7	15	CASTPGTGRFYEQYF	TGTGCCAGTACCCCCGGGACAGGGAGATTCTACGAGCAGTACTTC
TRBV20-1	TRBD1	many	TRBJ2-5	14	CSANRDRGPETQYF	TGCAGTGCTAATCGGGACAGGGGGCCAGAGACCCAGTACTTC
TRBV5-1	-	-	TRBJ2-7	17	CASREPLTGLSSYVQYF	TGCGCCAGCAGGGAACCCCTTACAGGGTTAAGTTCCTACGTGCAGTACTTC
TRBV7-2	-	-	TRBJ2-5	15	CASSLGSRAGQPQYF	TGTGCCAGCAGCTTAGGGTCCAGGGCAGGACAGCCCCAGTACTTC
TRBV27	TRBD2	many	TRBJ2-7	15	CASRLLAGVPYEQYF	TGTGCCAGCAGGCTACTAGCGGGCGTCCCCTACGAGCAGTACTTC